Each of the 2 T cell receptor beta chains below was sequenced from the same sample in a study of CD8 T cells in ankylosing spondylitis. Study outcomes and limitations: Within ankylosing spondylitis blood, a TCR beta motif made up of eight or nine highly homologous variants appeared to be characteristic.

The antigens of these receptors remain unknown. TCRdb recomputed calls from the 5' RACE reads with MiXCR, one row per CDR3 protein. In the table there are hundreds of thousands of distinct CDR3 sequences, 10% to 15% of which are singletons. The sequenced material came from blood, either unsorted or a sorted T cell fraction (not recorded which). The receptors stem from a male donor with ankylosing spondylitis.

The rearrangement uses TRBV20-1 and TRBJ2-1, with 11 bases lining up with TRBD2. Germline V gene sequence: CDR1 DFQATT, CDR2 SNEGSKA (reference sequence). The CDR3 consists of 18 residues. V was clipped by 1 base and J by 5 bases; unmatched bases: 13. The CDR3 DNA reads TGCAGTGCTAGAGTTGGGACTAGCGGAATAGGGTGGGACAATGAGCAGTTCTTC. Protein: CSARVGTSGIGWDNEQFF.

This chain links TRBV5-1 with TRBJ1-1; a weak D match, TRBD1 (6 bases). The V end lost 4 bases, the J end lost 6 bases, and 31 bases lay between the germline ends. Germline V gene lookup returns CDR1 SGHRS and CDR2 YFSETQ. The CDR3 has 19 amino acids. The CDR3 protein is CASSLGTGLGYMENAEAFF. Written as DNA, the CDR3 is TGCGCCAGCAGCCTGGGAACAGGGTTAGGGTATATGGAAAATGCTGAAGCTTTCTTT.